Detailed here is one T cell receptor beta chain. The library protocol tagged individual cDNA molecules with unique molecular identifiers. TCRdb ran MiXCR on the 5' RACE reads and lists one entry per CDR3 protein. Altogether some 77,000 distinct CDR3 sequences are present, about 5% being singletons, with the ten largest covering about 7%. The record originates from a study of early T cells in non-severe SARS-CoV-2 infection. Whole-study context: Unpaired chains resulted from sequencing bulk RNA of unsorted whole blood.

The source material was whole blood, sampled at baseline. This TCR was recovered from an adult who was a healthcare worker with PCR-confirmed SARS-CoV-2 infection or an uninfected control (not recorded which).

The CDR3 DNA sequence: TGTGCCAGCAGCCAAGTAGGGGGACTAGCGGGAGTAAATGAGCAGTTCTTC. This translates into CASSQVGGLAGVNEQFF. The chain combines TRBV3-1 with TRBJ2-1; 14 bases agree with TRBD2. Germline values: CDR1 LGHDT, CDR2 YNNKEL (reference sequence). The CDR3 is made up of 17 amino acids. With V trimmed by 1 base and J by 7 bases, 6 bases remained unmatched.